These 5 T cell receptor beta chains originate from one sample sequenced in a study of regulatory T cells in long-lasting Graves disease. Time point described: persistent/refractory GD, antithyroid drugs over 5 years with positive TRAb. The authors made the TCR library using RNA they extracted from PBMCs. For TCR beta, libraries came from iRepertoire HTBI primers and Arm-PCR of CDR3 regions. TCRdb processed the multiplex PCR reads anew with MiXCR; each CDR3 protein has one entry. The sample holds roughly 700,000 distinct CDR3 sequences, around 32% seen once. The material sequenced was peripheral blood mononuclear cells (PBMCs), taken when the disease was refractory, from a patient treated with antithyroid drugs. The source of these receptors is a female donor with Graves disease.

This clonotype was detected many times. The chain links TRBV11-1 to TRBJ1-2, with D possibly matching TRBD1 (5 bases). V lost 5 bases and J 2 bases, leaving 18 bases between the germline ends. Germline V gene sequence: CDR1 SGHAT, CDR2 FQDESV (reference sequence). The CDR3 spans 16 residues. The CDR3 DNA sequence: TGTGCCAGCAGCCCCCGCCCGGGGGAGGCGAACTATGGCTACACCTTC. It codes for CASSPRPGEANYGYTF.

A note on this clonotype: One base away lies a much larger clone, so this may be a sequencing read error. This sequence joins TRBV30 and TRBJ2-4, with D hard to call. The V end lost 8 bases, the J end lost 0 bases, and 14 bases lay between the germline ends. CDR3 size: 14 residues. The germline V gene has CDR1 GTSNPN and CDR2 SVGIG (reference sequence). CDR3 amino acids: CAGRSTPAKNIQYF. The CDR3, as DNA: TGTGCCGGACGCTCTACGCCAGCCAAAAACATTCAGTACTTC.

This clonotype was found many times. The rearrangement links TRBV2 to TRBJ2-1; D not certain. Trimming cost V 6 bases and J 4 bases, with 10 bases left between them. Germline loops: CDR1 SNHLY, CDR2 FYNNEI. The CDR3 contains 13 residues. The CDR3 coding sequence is TGTGCCAGCAGCCCATCCGTATACAATGAGCAGTTCTTC. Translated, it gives CASSPSVYNEQFF.

The chain's CDR3 is CAISEIGGLGAKNIQYF. The CDR3 coding sequence is TGTGCCATCAGTGAGATAGGCGGCCTAGGGGCCAAAAACATTCAGTACTTC. The genes are TRBV10-3 and TRBJ2-4, with unresolved D. CDR3 length: 17 amino acids. V was shortened by 2 bases and J by 1 base, with 15 bases between the two germline ends. Germline values: CDR1 ENHRY, CDR2 SYGVKD.

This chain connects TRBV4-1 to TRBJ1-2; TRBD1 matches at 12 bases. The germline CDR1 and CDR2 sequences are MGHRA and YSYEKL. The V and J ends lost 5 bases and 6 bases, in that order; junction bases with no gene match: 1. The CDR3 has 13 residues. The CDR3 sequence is CASSGTGGHGYTF. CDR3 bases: TGCGCCAGCAGCGGGACAGGGGGCCATGGCTACACCTTC.